The next 17 T cell receptor beta chains were all read from a single sample in a study of T cell repertoires in cytomegalovirus infection. MiXCR, run by TCRdb on the reads, gives a single entry per CDR3 protein. The data contain 360,000 or so distinct CDR3 sequences, around a third of them singletons. No cognate antigen is known for these TCRs. The material sequenced was cultured PBMCs, taken from culture after CMV antigen stimulation. The receptors were gathered from a human donor in good health (CMV status not recorded). Some clones in this sample may be carry-over from other donors' samples.

V is TRBV7-9 and J is TRBJ2-6, with D perhaps being TRBD1 or TRBD2 (5 bases each). There are 19 residues in the CDR3. V shed 1 base and J shed 0 bases, with 16 bases lying between them. Germline V gives CDR1 SEHNR, CDR2 FQNEAQ (reference sequence). DNA for the CDR3: TGTGCCAGCAGCTTAGAGGGCCGAGGGGTTTACTCTGGGGCCAACGTCCTGACTTTC. It codes for CASSLEGRGVYSGANVLTF.

V gene TRBV7-2 combines with J gene TRBJ2-1; 11 positions agree with TRBD2. CDR3 length equals 16 residues. The V and J ends lost 2 bases and 7 bases, in that order; junction bases with no gene match: 7. CDR1 and CDR2 (germline): SGHTA, FQGNSA. The CDR3 loop reads CASSLMLAGGGNEQFF. DNA of the CDR3: TGTGCCAGCAGCTTAATGCTAGCGGGAGGTGGTAATGAGCAGTTCTTC.

The rearrangement uses TRBV7-2 and TRBJ1-4; no firm D call. The CDR3 spans 15 residues. Germline V gene sequence: CDR1 SGHTA, CDR2 FQGNSA. The V gene lost 8 bases and the J gene lost 0 bases, with 13 bases spanning the gap. CDR3 nucleotides: TGTGCCAGCTCCGAAAGGTCTACAACTAATGAAAAACTGTTTTTT. This sequence encodes CASSERSTTNEKLFF.

In DNA, the CDR3 is TGTGCCAGCAGTGAATATACGCAGTATTTT. It codes for CASSEYTQYF. The J gene is TRBJ2-3, the V gene TRBV2; D not certain. Looked up from germline, CDR1 is SNHLY and CDR2 is FYNNEI. The CDR3 extends over 10 amino acids. Trimming removed 2 bases from V and 7 bases from J, with 1 base in between.

The gene calls are TRBV4-3 and TRBJ1-2; TRBD1 matches at 9 bases. The CDR3 is made up of 18 amino acids. With 0 bases clipped from V and 6 bases from J, the junction kept 14 bases outside the gene matches. The germline gives CDR1 LGHNA, CDR2 YSLEER. CDR3 nucleotides: TGCGCCAGCAGCCAAGATCTTCACTCCGGGACAGGGAAAGATGGCTACACCTTC. Protein sequence: CASSQDLHSGTGKDGYTF.

This clonotype has ten or more counts. For the CDR3, the DNA is TGTGCCAGCAGTGCCGGGACCCCACTATCAGGATCGTATACGCAGTATTTT. Amino acid sequence: CASSAGTPLSGSYTQYF. J is TRBJ2-3 and V is TRBV2; possibly TRBD1 or TRBD2 for D (5 bases each). The CDR3 totals 17 residues. V lost 4 bases and J lost 7, with 24 bases in between. Germline CDR1 is SNHLY and CDR2 is FYNNEI. Complete variable domain (other parts from reference TRBV2 and TRBJ2-3): EPEVTQTPSHQVTQMGQEVILRCVPISNHLYFYWYRQILGQKVEFLVSFYNNEISEKSEIFDDQFSVERPDGSNFTLKIRSTKLEDSAMYFCASSAGTPLSGSYTQYFGPGTRLTVL.

The J gene is TRBJ2-5, the V gene TRBV28; 7 positions agree with TRBD2. In germline, CDR1 is MDHEN, CDR2 SYDVKM. CDR3 length: 15 amino acids. Here the CDR3 reads CAAGGSGAGQETQYF. Written as DNA, the CDR3 is TGTGCAGCCGGCGGGAGCGGCGCGGGTCAAGAGACCCAGTACTTC.

This clonotype occurred many times. J is TRBJ2-7 and V is TRBV7-6; a possible D gene is TRBD1 (5 bases). Trimming pared 5 bases from V and 4 bases from J, leaving 18 bases between. This CDR3 is 15 amino acids long. The germline gives CDR1 SGHVS, CDR2 FNYEAQ. DNA of the CDR3: TGTGCCAGCAGCACGCAAGTCCAGGGTAGATACGAGCAGTACTTC. Translated, it gives CASSTQVQGRYEQYF.

The chain joins TRBV6-1 to TRBJ2-1; TRBD2 matches at 10 bases. The germline gives CDR1 MNHNS, CDR2 SASEGT. Losses at the gene ends were 3 bases for V and 0 bases for J; bases not matched to a gene: 2. The CDR3 consists of 16 residues. CDR3 region: CASSEASGSSYNEQFF. In DNA, the CDR3 is TGTGCCAGCAGTGAGGCTAGCGGGAGCTCCTACAATGAGCAGTTCTTC.

The chain recombines TRBV7-2 with TRBJ2-1; possible D gene TRBD2, 6 bases. This CDR3 is built from 16 residues. From germline, CDR1 is SGHTA and CDR2 FQGNSA. Trimming took off 7 bases at V and 0 bases at J, with 16 bases between the two ends. In nucleotides, the CDR3 is TGTGCCAGCATCCAAGGAGGGGTAGGCTCCTACAATGAGCAGTTCTTC. Translated, it gives CASIQGGVGSYNEQFF.

The gene calls are TRBV7-6 and TRBJ2-3, with D unclear. The CDR3 runs 13 residues. Trimming took off 5 bases at V and 2 bases at J, with 8 bases between the two ends. Germline CDR1 is SGHVS and CDR2 is FNYEAQ. The CDR3 loop reads CASSQQNTDTQYF. DNA of the CDR3: TGTGCCAGCAGCCAACAAAACACAGATACGCAGTATTTT.

This clonotype was counted between two and nine times. The CDR3 nucleotides read TGTGCCAGCAGCGCTGGCCGGACAGGGCAGGGCAATCAGCCCCAGCATTTT. This sequence encodes CASSAGRTGQGNQPQHF. The rearrangement joins TRBV14 to TRBJ1-5, with TRBD1 identical over 8 bases. Trimming took 5 bases from V and 2 from J; bases not matched to a gene: 11. This CDR3 contains 17 residues. From germline, CDR1 is SGHDN and CDR2 FVKESK.

V usage is TRBV20-1 and J usage is TRBJ2-3; maybe TRBD2 (6 bases). The length of the CDR3 is 12 residues. The germline V gene encodes CDR1 DFQATT and CDR2 SNEGSKA (reference sequence). The chain's CDR3 is CSGSKGPDTQYF. CDR3 nucleotides: TGCAGCGGGAGTAAAGGTCCAGATACGCAGTATTTT.

This clonotype was picked up many times. The rearrangement joins TRBV7-2 to TRBJ2-3, with 9 bases lining up with TRBD2. The germline gives CDR1 SGHTA, CDR2 FQGNSA. V gave up 1 base and J gave up 10 bases; unmatched junction bases: 9. The CDR3 contains 15 residues. CDR3 sequence reads: CASSLDAGGSRAQYF. Here the CDR3 DNA reads TGTGCCAGCAGCTTAGACGCGGGAGGGTCCCGTGCGCAGTATTTT.

This clonotype was found many times. The gene calls are TRBV7-2 and TRBJ2-1; 10 bases line up with TRBD2. Germline V CDR1 and CDR2: SGHTA, FQGNSA. V gave up 1 base and J gave up 8 bases; unmatched junction bases: 5. The CDR3 runs to 15 residues. The CDR3 nucleotides are TGTGCCAGCAGCTTAGAAGCGGGAGGGCCCCATGAGCAGTTCTTC. Translation: CASSLEAGGPHEQFF.

The rearrangement joins TRBV9 to TRBJ2-1; the D gene is possibly TRBD1 (6 bases). V lost 0 bases and J lost 3, with 7 bases in between. CDR1 SGDLS and CDR2 YYNGEE come from the germline V gene. The CDR3 runs 14 residues. CDR3 DNA: TGTGCCAGCAGCGTAGACAGGGTCTACAATGAGCAGTTCTTC. It specifies CASSVDRVYNEQFF.

The V gene is TRBV9, the J gene TRBJ2-3; no reliable D call. Trimming stripped 3 bases from V and 4 bases from J, with 12 bases between. The CDR3 extends over 14 amino acids. The germline gives CDR1 SGDLS, CDR2 YYNGEE. CDR3 protein: CASSGRYSADTQYF. Written as DNA, the CDR3 is TGTGCCAGCAGCGGGAGATATTCTGCAGATACGCAGTATTTT.